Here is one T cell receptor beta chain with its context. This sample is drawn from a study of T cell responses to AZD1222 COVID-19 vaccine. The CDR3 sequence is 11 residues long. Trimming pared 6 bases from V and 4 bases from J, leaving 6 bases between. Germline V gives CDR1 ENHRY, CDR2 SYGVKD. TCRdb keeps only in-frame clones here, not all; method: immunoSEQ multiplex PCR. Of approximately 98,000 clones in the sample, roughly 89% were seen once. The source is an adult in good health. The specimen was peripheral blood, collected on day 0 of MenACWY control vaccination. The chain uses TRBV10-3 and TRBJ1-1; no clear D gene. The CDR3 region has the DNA TGTGCCATCAGGGAGGGCACTGAAGCTTTCTTT. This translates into CAIREGTEAFF.